The rows below give T cell receptor beta chains drawn from one sample of a study of vaccination effects on CD4 cells after COVID-19. The protocol was immunoSEQ multiplex PCR, while the TCRdb copy is restricted to in-frame clones and leaves out a portion. The repertoire includes tens of thousands of clones, 76% of them detected once, and around 0.94% sits in the top ten. No antigen has been assigned to these receptors. This material consisted of CD4+ T cells from PBMCs cultured with HCoV-OC43 spike peptides, taken after COVID-19 vaccination. Source of these receptors: a human donor who received a COVID-19 vaccine. CDR3s include the opening cysteine and the closing phenylalanine or tryptophan. Fields, in order: clone size, V gene, J gene, D gene, CDR3 DNA, CDR3 protein. The D gene is left open where the match is weak. Not all rows give a size; the values are once, few, many and, for expanded clones, a class.

size: .; V: TRBV9; J: TRBJ2-1; D: .; DNA: TGTGCCAGCAGCGCCCTAGCCCTCTCCTACAATGAGCAGTTCTTC; CDR3: CASSALALSYNEQFF
size: .; V: TRBV18; J: TRBJ2-2; D: TRBD1; DNA: TGTGCCAGCTCACCGAGACAGGGACCAAACACCGGGGAGCTGTTTTTT; CDR3: CASSPRQGPNTGELFF
size: .; V: TRBV24-1; J: TRBJ1-1; D: TRBD1; DNA: TGTGCCACCAGAGACACAGGGGAGAACACTGAAGCTTTCTTT; CDR3: CATRDTGENTEAFF
size: .; V: TRBV9; J: TRBJ2-2; D: .; DNA: TGTGCCAGCAGCGTGGGGGGCCTGAACACCGGGGAGCTGTTTTTT; CDR3: CASSVGGLNTGELFF
size: once; V: TRBV5-1; J: TRBJ2-2; D: TRBD2; DNA: TGCGCCAGCAGTCTAGCGGGGGTAGACGGCGGGGAGCTGTTTTTT; CDR3: CASSLAGVDGGELFF
size: .; V: TRBV11-2; J: TRBJ1-5; D: .; DNA: TGTGCCAGCAGCTACGTTAGCAATCAGCCCCAGCATTTT; CDR3: CASSYVSNQPQHF
size: .; V: TRBV19; J: TRBJ2-1; D: TRBD2; DNA: TGTGCCAGTCAGACTAGCGGGTCGTCCTACAATGAGCAGTTCTTC; CDR3: CASQTSGSSYNEQFF
size: .; V: TRBV19; J: TRBJ2-3; D: TRBD1; DNA: TGTGCCAGTAGTATGACAAGGGGACAGATAACAGATACGCAGTATTTT; CDR3: CASSMTRGQITDTQYF
size: .; V: TRBV12-3/TRBV12-4; J: TRBJ1-6; D: .; DNA: TGTGCCAGCGCCCCCGGGTATTCACCCCTCCACTTT; CDR3: CASAPGYSPLHF
size: .; V: TRBV10-3; J: TRBJ1-5; D: .; DNA: TGTGCCATCAGTGCAAACCCCTCAGTACAGCCCCAGCATTTT; CDR3: CAISANPSVQPQHF
size: .; V: TRBV19; J: TRBJ2-6; D: .; DNA: TGTGCCAGTAGTGTGACCCCCGGGATTGGGGCCAACGTCCTGACTTTC; CDR3: CASSVTPGIGANVLTF
size: .; V: TRBV18; J: TRBJ1-5; D: TRBD1; DNA: TGTGCCAGCTCACCCGACAGGGGAGGCAATCAGCCCCAGCATTTT; CDR3: CASSPDRGGNQPQHF
size: .; V: TRBV19; J: TRBJ2-2; D: TRBD2; DNA: TGTGCCACCTCGTCGGCGAGCGGGGGTTTTCTGGGCACCGGGGAGCTGTTTTTT; CDR3: CATSSASGGFLGTGELFF
size: .; V: TRBV2; J: TRBJ1-1; D: .; DNA: TGTGCCAGAAGCGCCCGGGGACTGGTAGCTTTCTTT; CDR3: CARSARGLVAFF
size: .; V: TRBV5-8; J: TRBJ2-1; D: .; DNA: TGTGCCAGCAGCTTGGGTAGGGTGTACAATGAGCAGTTCTTC; CDR3: CASSLGRVYNEQFF
size: .; V: TRBV6-5; J: TRBJ2-3; D: .; DNA: TGTGCCAGCAGTCGGCCGCGGGGCTTAGATACGCAGTATTTT; CDR3: CASSRPRGLDTQYF
size: .; V: TRBV24-1; J: TRBJ2-5; D: TRBD1; DNA: TGTGCCACCAGTGATTTAGGCAGGGGGCGAGAGACCCAGTACTTC; CDR3: CATSDLGRGRETQYF